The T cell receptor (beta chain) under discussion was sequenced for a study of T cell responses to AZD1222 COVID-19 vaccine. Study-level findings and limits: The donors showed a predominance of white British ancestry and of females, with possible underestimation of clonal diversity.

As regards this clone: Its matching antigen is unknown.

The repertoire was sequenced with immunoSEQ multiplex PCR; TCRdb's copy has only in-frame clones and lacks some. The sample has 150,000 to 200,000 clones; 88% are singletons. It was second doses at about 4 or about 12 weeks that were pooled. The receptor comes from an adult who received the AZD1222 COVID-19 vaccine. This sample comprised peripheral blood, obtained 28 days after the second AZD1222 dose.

CDR3: CASSVEGVGTDTQYF. CDR3 sequence (DNA): TGTGCCAGCAGCGTAGAGGGAGTAGGGACAGATACGCAGTATTTT. The J gene is TRBJ2-3, the V gene TRBV9, with D perhaps matching TRBD2 (5 bases). The V gene's germline CDR1 is SGDLS and CDR2 YYNGEE. Trimming left V 0 bases short and J 3 bases short, with 11 bases between. The CDR3 contains 15 residues.